These T cell receptor beta chains were read from a single sample in a study of T cells in Graves' hyperthyroidism and ophthalmopathy. In TCRdb, the multiplex PCR reads were re-called with MiXCR into one record per CDR3 protein. The sample consists of fewer than 900,000 distinct CDR3 sequences, around a sixth of them appearing once. The sample taken for sequencing was blood. The receptors originated from a woman between 50 and 59 years old with Graves' hyperthyroidism that later progressed to Graves' ophthalmopathy. The CDR3 runs from the conserved cysteine through the conserved F or W. A D gene is named only where the DNA matches it firmly. The listing skips clone size in some rows; elsewhere it reads once, few, many or a size class.

cdr3_aa cdr3_nt j_call d_call v_call clone_size
CASSARQGGNQPQHF TGTGCCAGCAGCGCTCGACAGGGCGGCAATCAGCCCCAGCATTTT TRBJ1-5 TRBD1 TRBV9 .
CASRGTGFYNSPLHF TGTGCCAGCAGGGGGACAGGCTTCTATAATTCACCCCTCCACTTT TRBJ1-6 TRBD1 TRBV6-1 many
CASSNPISYNEQFF TGTGCCAGCTCCAACCCAATCTCCTACAATGAGCAGTTCTTC TRBJ2-1 . TRBV7-9 .
CSARELAKGELFF TGCAGTGCTAGGGAACTCGCGAAGGGGGAGCTGTTTTTT TRBJ2-2 . TRBV20-1 few
CASSSLINTEAFF TGTGCCAGCAGTTCGCTCATAAACACTGAAGCTTTCTTT TRBJ1-1 . TRBV27 few
CATSNRDGRLYGYTF TGTGCCACCAGCAACAGGGATGGACGCCTCTATGGCTACACCTTC TRBJ1-2 . TRBV15 few
CASSPQWGQPQHF TGTGCCAGCAGCCCACAGTGGGGTCAGCCCCAGCATTTT TRBJ1-5 . TRBV11-2 .
CASSWDTNNNSPLHF TGTGCCAGCAGTTGGGACACCAATAATAATTCACCCCTCCACTTT TRBJ1-6 . TRBV6-5 few
CSAGTPGGQETQYF TGCAGTGCCGGGACCCCGGGAGGACAAGAGACCCAGTACTTC TRBJ2-5 TRBD2 TRBV20-1 .
CASSVGTAPDQPQHF TGTGCCAGCAGCGTAGGGACTGCGCCCGATCAGCCCCAGCATTTT TRBJ1-5 . TRBV7-6 .
CASSQVATSVEQFF TGTGCCAGCAGCCAAGTGGCTACTAGCGTCGAGCAGTTCTTC TRBJ2-1 TRBD2 TRBV3-1 many
CASSLVVHNYGYTF TGTGCCAGCAGCTTAGTCGTGCACAACTATGGCTACACCTTC TRBJ1-2 . TRBV7-2 .
CASSLRVRSNTEAFF TGCGCCAGCAGCCTGCGTGTGAGGAGTAACACTGAAGCTTTCTTT TRBJ1-1 . TRBV5-1 many
CASSLGRSGANVLTF TGTGCCAGCAGCTTAGGGAGAAGTGGGGCCAACGTCCTGACTTTC TRBJ2-6 . TRBV11-2 many
CASVTSGASTDTQYF TGTGCCAGCGTAACTAGCGGGGCTAGCACAGATACGCAGTATTTT TRBJ2-3 TRBD2 TRBV2 many
CASSLVGGTDTEAFF TGCGCCAGCAGCTTGGTTGGGGGAACGGACACTGAAGCTTTCTTT TRBJ1-1 . TRBV5-1 many
CSAKVNPGGAGAFF TGCAGTGCTAAGGTCAACCCAGGGGGCGCAGGAGCTTTCTTT TRBJ1-1 TRBD1 TRBV20-1 .
CASSLDLKGYTGELFF TGTGCCAGCAGCTTAGATCTGAAGGGATACACCGGGGAGCTGTTTTTT TRBJ2-2 . TRBV11-2 .
CASSPEGRSYNEQFF TGTGCCAGCAGCCCCGAGGGCCGATCCTACAATGAGCAGTTCTTC TRBJ2-1 . TRBV2 many
CASSRYQGTSNQPQHF TGTGCCAGCAGCCGGTACCAGGGGACCAGCAATCAGCCCCAGCATTTT TRBJ1-5 . TRBV7-9 few
CASSFEEDVDEQFF TGTGCCAGCAGTTTTGAGGAGGATGTAGATGAGCAGTTCTTC TRBJ2-1 . TRBV12-3/TRBV12-4 many
CASSYDRDGEAFF TGTGCCAGCAGCTATGACAGGGATGGTGAAGCTTTCTTT TRBJ1-1 TRBD1 TRBV5-4 few
CASSLNGGRVNEQFF TGTGCCAGCAGTTTAAATGGGGGACGGGTCAATGAGCAGTTCTTC TRBJ2-1 . TRBV27 .
CASSIPGQVSPLHF TGTGCCAGCAGTATTCCGGGACAGGTCTCACCCCTCCACTTT TRBJ1-6 TRBD1 TRBV6-2/TRBV6-3 many
CATSRDGGEGYTEAFF TGTGCCACCAGCAGAGATGGTGGGGAGGGATACACTGAAGCTTTCTTT TRBJ1-1 . TRBV15 many
CASSFGQRYNEQFF TGTGCCAGCAGTTTTGGTCAGAGATACAATGAGCAGTTCTTC TRBJ2-1 . TRBV27 few
CSVESVGVFRETQYF TGCAGCGTTGAAAGCGTGGGTGTTTTCAGAGAGACCCAGTACTTC TRBJ2-5 . TRBV29-1 many
CASSLSQEITEAFF TGTGCCAGCTCATTATCACAGGAAATCACTGAAGCTTTCTTT TRBJ1-1 . TRBV18 many
CSARERGVAKNIQYF TGCAGTGCTAGGGAGCGGGGGGTGGCCAAAAACATTCAGTACTTC TRBJ2-4 TRBD2 TRBV20-1 many
CASSLDRGVGAFF TGTGCCAGCAGTTTGGACAGGGGGGTGGGAGCTTTCTTT TRBJ1-1 TRBD1 TRBV12-3/TRBV12-4 few
CASSLAAPQETQYF TGTGCCAGCAGCTTGGCAGCGCCCCAAGAGACCCAGTACTTC TRBJ2-5 . TRBV7-9 many
CASSEAAGHLTGELFF TGTGCCAGCAGTGAGGCGGCGGGACACCTCACCGGGGAGCTGTTTTTT TRBJ2-2 . TRBV25-1 .
CASKSGTGIFQETQYF TGTGCCAGCAAGAGTGGGACAGGGATTTTTCAAGAGACCCAGTACTTC TRBJ2-5 TRBD1 TRBV6-1 many
CSVELQSTYEQYF TGCAGCGTTGAACTCCAGTCGACCTACGAGCAGTACTTC TRBJ2-7 . TRBV29-1 .
CASTEGGIPEAFF TGCGCCAGCACCGAGGGAGGGATCCCTGAAGCTTTCTTT TRBJ1-1 . TRBV5-1 many
CASSKYHEQYF TGTGCCAGCAGTAAATACCACGAGCAGTACTTC TRBJ2-7 . TRBV2 many
CASSADTIQNTEAFF TGTGCCAGCAGTGCCGACACGATCCAAAACACTGAAGCTTTCTTT TRBJ1-1 . TRBV2 many
CASSLNGETQYF TGTGCCAGCAGCTTGAACGGGGAGACCCAGTACTTC TRBJ2-5 . TRBV11-1 many
CASSLEFATAAFF TGTGCCAGCAGCTTGGAATTCGCCACCGCAGCTTTCTTT TRBJ1-1 . TRBV5-5 .
CASSLALQGLAEAFF TGTGCCAGCAGCTTAGCGCTTCAGGGCCTCGCTGAAGCTTTCTTT TRBJ1-1 . TRBV11-1 many
CAISDDGTLLQETQYF TGTGCCATCAGTGATGACGGTACTCTACTCCAAGAGACCCAGTACTTC TRBJ2-5 . TRBV10-3 few
CATGTMGETQYF TGTGCCACCGGGACTATGGGAGAGACCCAGTACTTC TRBJ2-5 TRBD2 TRBV19 few
CASTTLWEANYGYTF TGTGCCAGCACTACTCTTTGGGAGGCTAACTATGGCTACACCTTC TRBJ1-2 . TRBV6-1 many
CAWGTGIYEQYF TGTGCCTGGGGGACAGGGATCTACGAGCAGTACTTC TRBJ2-7 TRBD1 TRBV30 many
CASSSGTADTQYF TGCGCCAGCAGCTCAGGAACAGCAGATACGCAGTATTTT TRBJ2-3 . TRBV5-1 few
CASSSPTVNTEAFF TGTGCCAGCAGTTCGCCAACAGTAAACACTGAAGCTTTCTTT TRBJ1-1 . TRBV6-1 few
CASSQPGTFGAFF TGTGCCAGCAGCCAACCCGGGACCTTCGGAGCTTTCTTT TRBJ1-1 . TRBV25-1 few
CASSLLAGGQDTDTQYF TGTGCCAGCAGCTTGCTAGCGGGGGGGCAGGACACAGATACGCAGTATTTT TRBJ2-3 TRBD2 TRBV7-2 .
CASSEAVQGLHEQYF TGTGCCAGCAGTGAAGCAGTCCAGGGGCTCCACGAGCAGTACTTC TRBJ2-7 . TRBV2 .
CSARGDTHYGYTF TGCAGTGCTAGAGGGGACACCCACTATGGCTACACCTTC TRBJ1-2 . TRBV20-1 many
CASSFDTVYQPQHF TGTGCCAGCAGCTTCGACACAGTCTATCAGCCCCAGCATTTT TRBJ1-5 . TRBV7-9 .
CASSLGPSGGYNEQFF TGTGCCAGCAGCCTAGGGCCTAGCGGGGGCTACAATGAGCAGTTCTTC TRBJ2-1 TRBD2 TRBV7-3 many
CASRGAVWTEAFF TGTGCCAGCAGAGGGGCCGTCTGGACTGAAGCTTTCTTT TRBJ1-1 . TRBV12-3/TRBV12-4 many